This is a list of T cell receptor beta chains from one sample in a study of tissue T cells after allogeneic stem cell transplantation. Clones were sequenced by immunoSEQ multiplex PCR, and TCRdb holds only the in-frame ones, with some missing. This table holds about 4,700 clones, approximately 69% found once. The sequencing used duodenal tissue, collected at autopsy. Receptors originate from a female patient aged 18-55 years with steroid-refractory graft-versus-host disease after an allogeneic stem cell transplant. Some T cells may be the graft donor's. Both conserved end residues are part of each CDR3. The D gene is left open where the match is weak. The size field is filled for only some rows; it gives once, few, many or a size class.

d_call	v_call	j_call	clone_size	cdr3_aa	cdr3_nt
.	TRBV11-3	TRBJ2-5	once	CASSFDGHGAQYF	TGTGCCAGCAGCTTCGACGGCCATGGGGCCCAGTACTTC
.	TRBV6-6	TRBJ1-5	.	CASRQGLSNQPQHF	TGTGCCAGCAGGCAGGGGTTGAGCAATCAGCCCCAGCATTTT
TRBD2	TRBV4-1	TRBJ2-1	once	CASSQSGISGRPAYNEQFF	TGCGCCAGCAGCCAAAGCGGGATTAGCGGGAGACCTGCCTACAATGAGCAGTTCTTC
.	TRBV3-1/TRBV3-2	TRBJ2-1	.	CASSGPAPHSDNEQFF	TGTGCCAGCAGCGGTCCGGCTCCCCATTCCGACAATGAGCAGTTCTTC
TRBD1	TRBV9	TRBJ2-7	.	CASSVESGGLYEQYF	TGTGCCAGCAGCGTAGAGTCAGGGGGCCTCTACGAGCAGTACTTC
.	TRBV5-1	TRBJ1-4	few	CASSRSVNEKLFF	TGCGCCAGCAGTAGATCAGTTAATGAAAAACTGTTTTTT
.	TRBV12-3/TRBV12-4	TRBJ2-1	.	CASRGHPYNEQFF	TGTGCCAGCAGGGGGCACCCCTACAATGAGCAGTTCTTC
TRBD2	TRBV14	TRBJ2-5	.	CASSHHTSGGKETQYF	TGTGCCAGCAGCCACCACACTAGCGGGGGTAAAGAGACCCAGTACTTC
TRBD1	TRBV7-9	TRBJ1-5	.	CASSPGTARQPQHF	TGTGCCAGCAGCCCCGGGACAGCTCGCCAGCCCCAGCATTTT
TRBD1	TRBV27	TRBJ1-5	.	CASSPRGRLDNQPQHF	TGTGCCAGCAGTCCCAGGGGGCGACTTGACAATCAGCCCCAGCATTTT
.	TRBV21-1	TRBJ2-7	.	CASSIPRDISYEQYF	TGTGCCAGCAGCATACCCCGGGACATCTCCTACGAGCAGTACTTC
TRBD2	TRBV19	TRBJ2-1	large	CASTQTSQTSYNEQFF	TGTGCCAGTACTCAGACTAGCCAGACCTCCTACAATGAGCAGTTCTTC
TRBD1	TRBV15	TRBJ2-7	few	CATSRDMQGADEQYF	TGTGCCACCAGCAGAGATATGCAGGGGGCGGACGAGCAGTACTTC
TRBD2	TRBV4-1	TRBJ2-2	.	CASSQQLAGVYRGGELFF	TGCGCCAGCAGCCAGCAACTAGCGGGGGTATATCGGGGCGGGGAGCTGTTTTTT
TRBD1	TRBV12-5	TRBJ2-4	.	CASGLVGQGFPSKNIQYF	TGTGCTAGTGGTTTGGTAGGACAGGGATTCCCCTCCAAAAACATTCAGTACTTC
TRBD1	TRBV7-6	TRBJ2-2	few	CASEAGGNTGELFF	TGTGCCAGCGAAGCAGGGGGGAACACCGGGGAGCTGTTTTTT
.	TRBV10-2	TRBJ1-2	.	CASGGTAYGYTF	TGCGCCAGCGGAGGGACTGCTTATGGCTACACCTTC
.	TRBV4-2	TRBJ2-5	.	CASSQDRGTWGETQYF	TGTGCCAGCAGCCAAGATCGTGGCACGTGGGGCGAGACCCAGTACTTC
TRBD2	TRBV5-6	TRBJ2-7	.	CASSIGLADYEQYF	TGTGCCAGCAGCATCGGACTAGCGGACTACGAGCAGTACTTC
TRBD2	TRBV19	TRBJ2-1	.	CASSSTSGRVSYNEQFF	TGTGCCAGTAGTTCGACTAGCGGGAGGGTCTCCTACAATGAGCAGTTCTTC
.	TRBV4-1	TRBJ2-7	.	CASSQVSTLLYEQYF	TGCGCCAGCAGCCAAGTAAGTACGCTTCTCTACGAGCAGTACTTC
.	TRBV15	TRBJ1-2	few	CATSTRLVEGMGYTF	TGTGCCACCAGCACAAGGCTCGTAGAGGGCATGGGCTACACCTTC
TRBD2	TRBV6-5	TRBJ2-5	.	CASSGTSKETQYF	TGTGCCAGCTCCGGGACTAGCAAAGAGACCCAGTACTTC
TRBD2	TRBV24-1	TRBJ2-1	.	CATSDSRAGRWNEQFF	TGTGCCACCAGTGACTCCCGGGCCGGGAGGTGGAATGAGCAGTTCTTC
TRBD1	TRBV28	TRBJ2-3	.	CASTLTGGIDTQYF	TGTGCCAGCACCCTAACAGGGGGCATAGATACGCAGTATTTT
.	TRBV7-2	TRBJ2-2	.	CASPTGLALNTGELFF	TGTGCCAGTCCTACGGGGCTAGCCCTCAACACCGGGGAGCTGTTTTTT
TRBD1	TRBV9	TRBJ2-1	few	CASSVEGTGVYEQFF	TGTGCCAGCAGCGTAGAAGGGACAGGGGTCTATGAGCAGTTCTTC